This T cell receptor beta chain stems from a study of T cells in Graves' hyperthyroidism and ophthalmopathy (dated by TCRdb to between 2018 and 2021). Looking at the study overall: Peripheral blood was sampled at the time of initial diagnosis, prior to any treatment. TCR V-J signatures able to tell the groups apart were searched for in a discovery cohort of approximately 95 patients, of whom over 40 had Graves' ophthalmopathy and roughly 57 had stable Graves' hyperthyroidism. Prospective prediction of ophthalmopathy was tested in an independent validation cohort consisting of 18 hyperthyroidism patients and around 16 patients who later progressed to ophthalmopathy. For training and testing, the roughly 97 patients in the discovery cohort were randomly divided in a 7:3 ratio. Thyroid tissue and blood T-cell repertoires from about six Graves' hyperthyroidism patients were also compared in the study. Once sampling was done, hyperthyroidism patients were given methimazole at a starting dose of 30 mg daily, whereas ophthalmopathy patients were given high-dose intravenous methylprednisolone. The paper describes TCR Vbeta CDR3 sequencing of 130 to 150 peripheral blood samples, made up of some 42 ophthalmopathy patients, 70 to 75 hyperthyroidism patients and 17 progressor patients.

In the ophthalmopathy patients, disease was moderately to severely active, with a Clinical Activity Score of 3 or more, a NOSPECS grade of 4 or more, and a duration of less than 3 months. Exclusion was applied to patients with uncontrolled infections, other autoimmune diseases, pregnancy or lactation. Clinical symptoms, serum thyroxine and TRAb, thyroid ultrasound, and orbital computed tomography formed the basis for the diagnoses. Ficoll-Paque density gradient centrifugation was used to isolate PBMCs from about 9.4 ml of fresh peripheral blood. Total RNA was extracted with Trizol reagent, and quality was checked on an Agilent 2100 Bioanalyzer. This clonotype was seen ten or more times. Its antigen is unknown. The input lacks base qualities; no much larger clone sits a single base away. Here is what the overall study found, with its caveats: In cross-validation, a model built on a 13 V-J signature told ophthalmopathy apart from stable hyperthyroidism with over 85% sensitivity and around 83% specificity, and in testing the same model reached 80%/75%. No statistical method was used to set the sample size in advance, and investigators knew the group allocation. Most expanded thyroid clonotypes (frequency above 0.001) were also detected in blood, a finding suggesting that blood repertoires may reflect thyroid immune responses. In validation, the model predicted progression to ophthalmopathy with approximately 71% sensitivity and 72% to 75% specificity, a median of about 6 months before onset.

Amplification of TCR beta CDR3 regions was carried out from RNA transcripts. For the first round of RT-PCR on the TCR CDR3, the HTBI primer set was used together with the Qiagen OneStep RT-PCR kit. Libraries were constructed in a second round of multiplex PCR, after which size selection and purification were performed. The libraries were sequenced on an Illumina HiSeq2000 using paired-end 100 bp reads. The original methods were these. SOAPnuke was used to process the raw data, with reads discarded if the reads contained adapters or uncalled bases, had a mean Phred below 15, or lacked an exact constant-primer or identifier match. High-quality paired reads were merged with COPE v1.2.5, and unique nucleotide sequences were defined as clonotypes. MiTCR v1.1 was used to align the clonotypes against IMGT TRBV, TRBD and TRBJ reference segments. The analysis was restricted to V-J combinations with a frequency above 0.0001, which together covered 99.2% of the repertoires. The TCS score was defined as the ratio of F50 (clonal expansion) to E x V (chaos), calculated using BLOSUM62-based TCRdist between CDR3 peptides within each V-J. Welch's t-statistics and random forest reduced 500 to 650 V-J features to some 14, which were used in a naive Bayes classifier (R e1071). The raw public data were reprocessed by TCRdb itself: fastp quality trimming at Q25, MiXCR clonotype calling, in-frame beta chains only. Each record represents a unique CDR3 protein, reported with the most common genes and DNA among its rows. TCRdb, not the authors, supplied the V and J calls. In this sample the table shows a few hundred thousand distinct CDR3 sequences, under 20% of which occur a single time. Of the sample, 17% is held by the ten largest clones.

V drops 0 bases and J drops 0 bases, leaving 11 bases in between. The germline V gene yields SGDLS for CDR1 and YYNGEE for CDR2. The CDR3 starts with the cysteine, ends with the phenylalanine, and has 16 residues. The only DNA kept is the CDR3, 48 bases in frame from the first base. The source material was blood. The receptor chain draws on TRBV9 and TRBJ2-3; the D gene cannot be resolved reliably. This receptor was taken from a woman aged 18 to 35 with Graves' ophthalmopathy. The bases read TGTGCCAGCAGCGTAGGAGACTTGTCAAGCACAGATACGCAGTATTTT. This is translated as CASSVGDLSSTDTQYF.